A selection of T cell receptor beta chains follows, all from one sample in a study of identical twins. TCRdb re-called the 5' RACE reads with MiXCR, one entry per CDR3 protein. The repertoire holds around 220,000 distinct CDR3 sequences, with about 10% as singletons. The sequenced sample was memory T cells sorted from blood. The receptors stem from a man over 45 in good health. Each CDR3 is given with its conserved first and last residue. D genes are given only for firm matches. Clone size, where shown, is once, few, many, or a class for clones that have expanded.

abundance | d_gene | j_gene | v_gene | CDR3aa | CDR3nt
many | NA | TRBJ1-1 | TRBV28 | CASSLYRANTEAFF | TGTGCCAGCAGTTTATACAGGGCGAACACTGAAGCTTTCTTT
once | TRBD2 | TRBJ2-1 | TRBV20-1 | CSARDFTSGDEQFF | TGCAGTGCTAGAGATTTCACTAGCGGCGACGAGCAGTTCTTC
many | TRBD1 | TRBJ1-2 | TRBV6-2/TRBV6-3 | CASNQPRLGQGKNYGYTF | TGTGCCAGCAACCAACCTCGACTGGGACAGGGGAAAAACTATGGCTACACCTTC
many | NA | TRBJ1-5 | TRBV7-8 | CASSLAVNQPQHF | TGTGCCAGCAGCTTAGCAGTCAATCAGCCCCAGCATTTT
many | NA | TRBJ2-1 | TRBV12-3/TRBV12-4 | CASSRTVNEQFF | TGTGCCAGCAGTCGGACGGTTAATGAGCAGTTCTTC
few | NA | TRBJ2-2 | TRBV2 | CASRPGHNTGELFF | TGTGCCAGCAGACCGGGACATAACACCGGGGAGCTGTTTTTT
NA | NA | TRBJ1-6 | TRBV5-1 | CASSLEAGARGSPLHF | TGCGCCAGCAGCTTGGAGGCGGGGGCGCGGGGTTCACCCCTCCACTTT
few | NA | TRBJ1-5 | TRBV20-1 | CSASTLGDSNQPQHF | TGCAGTGCTAGCACCCTGGGGGATAGCAATCAGCCCCAGCATTTT
NA | NA | TRBJ2-3 | TRBV20-1 | CSAAPSGATDTQYF | TGCAGTGCTGCCCCCTCGGGGGCCACAGATACGCAGTATTTT
NA | NA | TRBJ1-1 | TRBV3-1 | CASSQEEGTEAFF | TGTGCCAGCAGCCAAGAAGAGGGCACTGAAGCTTTCTTT
many | NA | TRBJ2-5 | TRBV28 | CASSLVPRGPGETQYF | TGTGCCAGCAGTTTAGTCCCTCGGGGGCCGGGGGAGACCCAGTACTTC
NA | NA | TRBJ2-2 | TRBV7-2 | CASSPTAQNLFF | TGTGCCAGCAGCCCGACAGCCCAGAACCTGTTTTTT
NA | NA | TRBJ1-2 | TRBV19 | CASRPPGQPYGYTF | TGTGCCAGTAGACCTCCTGGACAGCCCTATGGCTACACCTTC
few | NA | TRBJ1-1 | TRBV6-2/TRBV6-3 | CASGSGTEAFF | TGTGCCAGCGGCTCGGGGACTGAAGCTTTCTTT
many | TRBD2 | TRBJ2-7 | TRBV2 | CASSRDYTYEQYF | TGTGCCAGCAGCCGGGACTACACCTACGAGCAGTACTTC
NA | NA | TRBJ1-5 | TRBV7-2 | CASSREYSNQPQHF | TGTGCCAGCAGCCGGGAGTATAGCAATCAGCCCCAGCATTTT
many | NA | TRBJ2-1 | TRBV12-3/TRBV12-4 | CASSQTGQYKEFF | TGTGCCAGCAGCCAGACAGGTCAATATAAGGAGTTCTTC
many | TRBD2 | TRBJ2-2 | TRBV11-1 | CASSPLPSGGVTGELFF | TGTGCCAGCAGCCCACTCCCATCGGGAGGGGTCACCGGGGAGCTGTTTTTT
many | TRBD1 | TRBJ2-4 | TRBV12-3/TRBV12-4 | CASSSSYGQVLAKNIQYF | TGTGCCAGCAGTTCCTCTTATGGACAGGTTCTAGCCAAAAACATTCAGTACTTC
many | TRBD2 | TRBJ2-3 | TRBV20-1 | CSARGLAGITDTQYF | TGCAGTGCACGAGGCCTAGCGGGAATCACAGATACGCAGTATTTT
many | TRBD2 | TRBJ2-1 | TRBV9 | CASSVGGGGNNEQFF | TGTGCCAGCAGCGTAGGTGGGGGGGGGAACAATGAGCAGTTCTTC
few | TRBD2 | TRBJ2-1 | TRBV6-5 | CASSSSRGGAFDEQFF | TGTGCCAGCAGTTCCTCTCGGGGGGGGGCCTTCGATGAGCAGTTCTTC
NA | NA | TRBJ2-1 | TRBV20-1 | CSARAPTTREQFF | TGCAGTGCTAGAGCTCCTACCACCAGAGAGCAGTTCTTC
NA | NA | TRBJ1-1 | TRBV20-1 | CSAGRSGVGTEAFF | TGCAGTGCTGGGAGGTCGGGTGTTGGCACTGAAGCTTTCTTT
many | TRBD2 | TRBJ2-7 | TRBV27 | CASSPRSGGNYEQYF | TGTGCCAGCAGTCCAAGGAGCGGGGGGAACTACGAGCAGTACTTC
many | TRBD1 | TRBJ2-3 | TRBV15 | CATSRDLARGSDTQYF | TGTGCCACCAGCAGAGATTTGGCCAGGGGGTCAGATACGCAGTATTTT
many | NA | TRBJ2-3 | TRBV6-2/TRBV6-3 | CASSYRDNLWRTDTQYF | TGTGCCAGCAGTTATCGGGACAACCTTTGGAGGACAGATACGCAGTATTTT
NA | NA | TRBJ2-4 | TRBV27 | CASSLGGGDIQYF | TGTGCCAGCAGTTTAGGAGGGGGAGACATTCAGTACTTC
many | TRBD2 | TRBJ2-2 | TRBV15 | CATSIGTSGLGGELFF | TGTGCCACCAGCATCGGGACTAGCGGGTTAGGCGGGGAGCTGTTTTTT
NA | TRBD1 | TRBJ2-3 | TRBV4-1 | CASSTGTGFIDTQYF | TGCGCCAGCTCCACCGGGACAGGGTTTATAGATACGCAGTATTTT
few | NA | TRBJ1-2 | TRBV6-5 | CASSYSLTENYGYTF | TGTGCCAGCAGTTATTCGCTGACGGAGAACTATGGCTACACCTTC
many | NA | TRBJ2-1 | TRBV6-5 | CASSYSPLSGVYNEQFF | TGTGCCAGCAGTTACTCACCCCTTTCGGGAGTATACAATGAGCAGTTCTTC
many | NA | TRBJ2-3 | TRBV7-8 | CASSLRLGEGTQYF | TGTGCCAGCAGCTTACGACTAGGGGAAGGGACGCAGTATTTT
NA | NA | TRBJ2-1 | TRBV6-2/TRBV6-3 | CASSPLGTGYNEQFF | TGTGCCAGCAGTCCTTTAGGGACTGGCTACAATGAGCAGTTCTTC
many | NA | TRBJ2-3 | TRBV4-2 | CASSQELLLRGQDTQYF | TGTGCCAGCAGCCAAGAGCTTCTGCTGCGGGGGCAAGATACGCAGTATTTT
many | NA | TRBJ2-3 | TRBV21-1 | CASSKLAGAPDTQYF | TGTGCCAGCAGCAAGTTAGCGGGAGCCCCAGATACGCAGTATTTT
NA | NA | TRBJ2-6 | TRBV19 | CASSKQGFGANVLTF | TGTGCCAGTAGTAAACAGGGCTTTGGGGCCAACGTCCTGACTTTC
many | TRBD2 | TRBJ2-7 | TRBV5-1 | CASSWSGRDYEQYF | TGCGCCAGCAGCTGGAGCGGGAGGGACTACGAGCAGTACTTC
many | NA | TRBJ2-7 | TRBV4-2 | CASSRGYEQYF | TGTGCCAGCAGCCGAGGCTACGAGCAGTACTTC
few | NA | TRBJ2-2 | TRBV6-2/TRBV6-3 | CASSPNEITGELFF | TGTGCCAGCAGCCCCAATGAGATCACCGGGGAGCTGTTTTTT